These T cell receptor beta chains were read from a single sample in a study of blood T cell repertoires in COVID-19. Assay used: immunoSEQ multiplex PCR; TCRdb lists only in-frame clones, some missing. The data contain about 260,000 clones, roughly 80% of them singletons. Input material: PBMCs or T cells enriched from blood (not recorded which). The receptors shown here come from a man aged 30 to 39 with acute COVID-19. CDR3s include the opening cysteine and the closing phenylalanine or tryptophan. The order of the fields is clone size, V gene, CDR3 length, J gene, D gene, CDR3 protein, CDR3 DNA. D genes are given only for firm matches. Size is omitted from some rows. Given values are once, few, many or a class for expanded clones.

abundance: NA; v_gene: TRBV11-3; len: 11; j_gene: TRBJ1-2; d_gene: NA; CDR3aa: CASSSEHGYTF; CDR3nt: TGTGCCAGCAGCTCCGAGCATGGCTACACCTTC
abundance: NA; v_gene: TRBV5-1; len: 16; j_gene: TRBJ2-2; d_gene: TRBD1; CDR3aa: CATRPMDRANTGELFF; CDR3nt: TGCGCCACCAGGCCTATGGACAGGGCTAACACCGGGGAGCTGTTTTTT
abundance: NA; v_gene: TRBV6-5; len: 16; j_gene: TRBJ1-6; d_gene: TRBD1; CDR3aa: CASSSPSTGDGSPLHF; CDR3nt: TGTGCCAGCAGTTCCCCTTCGACAGGGGATGGGTCACCCCTCCACTTT
abundance: NA; v_gene: TRBV11-2; len: 11; j_gene: TRBJ2-5; d_gene: TRBD2; CDR3aa: CASSGSGSQYF; CDR3nt: TGTGCCAGCAGCGGTAGCGGGTCCCAGTACTTC
abundance: NA; v_gene: TRBV7-9; len: 12; j_gene: TRBJ1-2; d_gene: TRBD1; CDR3aa: CASTWTGDGYTF; CDR3nt: TGTGCCAGCACCTGGACAGGGGATGGCTACACCTTC
abundance: once; v_gene: TRBV6-2/TRBV6-3; len: 11; j_gene: TRBJ1-1; d_gene: NA; CDR3aa: CASSTGGKAFF; CDR3nt: TGTGCCAGCAGTACGGGTGGAAAAGCTTTCTTT
abundance: NA; v_gene: TRBV19; len: 18; j_gene: TRBJ1-2; d_gene: NA; CDR3aa: CASSIGPQGQTGDYGYTF; CDR3nt: TGTGCCAGTAGTATTGGCCCCCAGGGCCAGACGGGGGACTATGGCTACACCTTC
abundance: NA; v_gene: TRBV6-2/TRBV6-3; len: 14; j_gene: TRBJ2-1; d_gene: TRBD1; CDR3aa: CASSYNRGRGEQFF; CDR3nt: TGTGCCAGCAGTTACAACAGGGGGCGCGGTGAGCAGTTCTTC
abundance: once; v_gene: TRBV27; len: 15; j_gene: TRBJ1-1; d_gene: NA; CDR3aa: CASSPPPGLNTEAFF; CDR3nt: TGTGCCAGCAGTCCACCCCCAGGGCTTAACACTGAAGCTTTCTTT
abundance: NA; v_gene: TRBV18; len: 14; j_gene: TRBJ1-5; d_gene: NA; CDR3aa: CASKRGRGNQPQHF; CDR3nt: TGTGCCAGCAAGCGGGGGCGCGGCAATCAGCCCCAGCATTTT
abundance: NA; v_gene: TRBV6-2/TRBV6-3; len: 13; j_gene: TRBJ2-2; d_gene: NA; CDR3aa: CASSYTTPAELFF; CDR3nt: TGTGCCAGCAGTTATACAACACCCGCGGAGCTGTTTTTT
abundance: NA; v_gene: TRBV5-4; len: 15; j_gene: TRBJ2-2; d_gene: NA; CDR3aa: CASSLARGNTGELFF; CDR3nt: TGTGCCAGCAGCTTGGCGCGGGGCAACACCGGGGAGCTGTTTTTT
abundance: NA; v_gene: TRBV24-1; len: 14; j_gene: TRBJ2-1; d_gene: NA; CDR3aa: CATSDRDTKNEQFF; CDR3nt: TGTGCCACCAGTGATCGGGACACGAAAAATGAGCAGTTCTTC
abundance: few; v_gene: TRBV19; len: 11; j_gene: TRBJ1-1; d_gene: NA; CDR3aa: CASSIGGTRVF; CDR3nt: TGTGCCAGTAGTATCGGAGGGACTCGGGTCTTT